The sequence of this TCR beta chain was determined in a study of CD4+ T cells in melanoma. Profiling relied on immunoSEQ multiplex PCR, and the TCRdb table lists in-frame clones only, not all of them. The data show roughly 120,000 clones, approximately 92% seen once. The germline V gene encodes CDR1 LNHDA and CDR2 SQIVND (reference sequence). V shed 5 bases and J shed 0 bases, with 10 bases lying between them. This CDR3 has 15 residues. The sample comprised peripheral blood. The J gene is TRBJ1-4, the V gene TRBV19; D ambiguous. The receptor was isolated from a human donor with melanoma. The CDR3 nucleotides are TGTGCCAGTAGTGCCCCGGGCACAACTAATGAAAAACTGTTTTTT. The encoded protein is CASSAPGTTNEKLFF.